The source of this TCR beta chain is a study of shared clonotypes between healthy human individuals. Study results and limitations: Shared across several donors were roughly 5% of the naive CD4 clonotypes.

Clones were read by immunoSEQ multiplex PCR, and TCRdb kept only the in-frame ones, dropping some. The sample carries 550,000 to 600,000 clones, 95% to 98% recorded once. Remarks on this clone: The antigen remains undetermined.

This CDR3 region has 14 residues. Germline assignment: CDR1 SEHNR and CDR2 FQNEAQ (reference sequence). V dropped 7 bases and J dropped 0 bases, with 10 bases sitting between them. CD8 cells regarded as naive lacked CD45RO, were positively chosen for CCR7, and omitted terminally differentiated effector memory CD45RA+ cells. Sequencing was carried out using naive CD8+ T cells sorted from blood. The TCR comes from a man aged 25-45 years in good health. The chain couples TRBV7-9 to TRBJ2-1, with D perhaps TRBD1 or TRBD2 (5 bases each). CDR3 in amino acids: CASTWGSSYNEQFF. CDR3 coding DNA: TGTGCCAGCACATGGGGGAGCTCCTACAATGAGCAGTTCTTC.